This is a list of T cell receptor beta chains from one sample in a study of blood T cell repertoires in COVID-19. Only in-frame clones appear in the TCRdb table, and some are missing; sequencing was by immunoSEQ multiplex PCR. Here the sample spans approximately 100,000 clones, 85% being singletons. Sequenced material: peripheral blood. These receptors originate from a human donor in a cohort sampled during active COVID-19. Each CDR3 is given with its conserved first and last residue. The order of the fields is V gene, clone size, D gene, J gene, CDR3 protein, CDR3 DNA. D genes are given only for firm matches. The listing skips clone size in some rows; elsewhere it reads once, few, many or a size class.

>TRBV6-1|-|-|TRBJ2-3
CASSEEAGRGADTQYF
TGTGCCAGCAGTGAAGAGGCGGGGCGCGGGGCAGATACGCAGTATTTT
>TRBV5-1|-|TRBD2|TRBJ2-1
CASRRTSGSYNEQFF
TGCGCCAGCAGAAGAACTAGCGGCTCTTACAATGAGCAGTTCTTC
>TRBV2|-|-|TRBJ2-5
CASSVRETQYF
TGTGCCAGCAGTGTTCGTGAGACCCAGTACTTC
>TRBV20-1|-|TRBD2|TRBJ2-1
CSASGGGASSYNEQFF
TGCAGTGCTAGTGGCGGGGGGGCTAGCTCCTACAATGAGCAGTTCTTC
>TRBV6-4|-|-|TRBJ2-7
CASSYRQALISYEQYF
TGTGCCAGCAGTTACCGTCAAGCCCTGATCTCCTACGAGCAGTACTTC
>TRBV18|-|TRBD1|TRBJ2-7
CASSSKVGGVNEQYF
TGTGCCAGCTCCTCAAAGGTAGGGGGCGTGAATGAGCAGTACTTC
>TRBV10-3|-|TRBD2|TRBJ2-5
CAISDVVAGDKETQYF
TGTGCCATCAGTGATGTAGTTGCGGGGGATAAAGAGACCCAGTACTTC
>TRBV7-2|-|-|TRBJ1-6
CASSRSIEGNSPLHF
TGTGCCAGCAGCCGTTCCATCGAGGGTAATTCACCCCTCCACTTT
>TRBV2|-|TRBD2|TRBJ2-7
CASSQGLAGNYEQYF
TGTGCCAGCAGCCAAGGGTTAGCGGGGAACTACGAGCAGTACTTC
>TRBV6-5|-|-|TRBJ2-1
CASSQALNNEQFF
TGTGCCAGCAGCCAGGCTTTGAACAATGAGCAGTTCTTC
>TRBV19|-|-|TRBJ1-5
CASSIAGDQPQHF
TGTGCCAGTAGTATAGCAGGGGACCAGCCCCAGCATTTT
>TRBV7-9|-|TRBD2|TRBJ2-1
CASSLGLAGRNEQFF
TGTGCCAGCAGCTTGGGACTAGCCGGGAGGAATGAGCAGTTCTTC
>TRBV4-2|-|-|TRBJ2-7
CASSQDGLHQGF
TGTGCCAGCAGCCAAGATGGACTCCATCAAGGCTTC
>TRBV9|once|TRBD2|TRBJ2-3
CASSGAGGRPDTQYF
TGTGCCAGCAGCGGAGCGGGAGGGCGGCCAGATACGCAGTATTTT
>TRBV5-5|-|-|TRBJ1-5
CASSLRLYSNQPQHF
TGTGCCAGCAGCTTGCGACTGTATAGCAATCAGCCCCAGCATTTT
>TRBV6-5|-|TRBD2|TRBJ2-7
CASTLSGRSGEQYF
TGTGCCAGCACCTTAAGCGGGAGGTCCGGCGAGCAGTACTTC
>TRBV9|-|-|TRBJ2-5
CASSVVGGDQETQYF
TGTGCCAGCAGCGTAGTAGGAGGGGACCAAGAGACCCAGTACTTC
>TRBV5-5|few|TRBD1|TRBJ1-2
CASSRDAGQGGYGYTF
TGTGCCAGCAGCCGAGACGCCGGACAGGGAGGTTATGGCTACACCTTC
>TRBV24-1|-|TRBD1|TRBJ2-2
CATSDPRDSPTAGELFF
TGTGCCACCAGTGATCCACGGGACAGTCCGACCGCCGGGGAGCTGTTTTTT
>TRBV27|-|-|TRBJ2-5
CASSLSREFQETQYF
TGTGCCAGCAGTTTATCTAGGGAGTTTCAAGAGACCCAGTACTTC
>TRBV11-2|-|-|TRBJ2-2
CASSLGWARGTGELFF
TGTGCCAGCAGCTTAGGGTGGGCGCGTGGCACCGGGGAGCTGTTTTTT
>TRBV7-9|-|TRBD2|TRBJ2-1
CASSSGTTSYNEQFF
TGTGCCAGCAGCTCCGGGACTACCTCATACAATGAGCAGTTCTTC
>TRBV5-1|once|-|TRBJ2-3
CASSPGQSDTQYF
TGCGCCAGCAGCCCCGGACAGTCTGATACGCAGTATTTT
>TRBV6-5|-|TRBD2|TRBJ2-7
CASRIGSGIDLEQYF
TGTGCCAGCAGAATTGGTAGCGGGATAGACTTGGAGCAGTACTTC
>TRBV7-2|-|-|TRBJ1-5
CASSLEAGGRQPQHF
TGTGCCAGCAGCTTAGAAGCTGGGGGCAGGCAGCCCCAGCATTTT
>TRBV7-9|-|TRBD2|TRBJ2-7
CASSLDAPVAGLGFYEQYF
TGTGCCAGCAGCTTAGATGCCCCAGTAGCGGGCCTGGGCTTCTACGAGCAGTACTTC
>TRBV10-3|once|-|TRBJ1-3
CAIGADGNTIYF
TGTGCCATCGGGGCAGACGGAAACACCATATATTTT
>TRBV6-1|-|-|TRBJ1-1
CASSEGGVVTEAFF
TGTGCCAGCAGTGAAGGGGGCGTGGTTACTGAAGCTTTCTTT
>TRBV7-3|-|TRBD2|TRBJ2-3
CASSSRDYTDTQYF
TGTGCCAGCAGCTCCCGGGACTACACAGATACGCAGTATTTT
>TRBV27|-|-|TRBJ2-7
CASSLGLSYEQYF
TGTGCCAGCAGTTTAGGACTCTCCTACGAGCAGTACTTC
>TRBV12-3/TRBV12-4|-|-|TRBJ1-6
CASSLFSDSPLHF
TGTGCCAGCAGTTTATTCAGTGATTCACCCCTCCACTTT
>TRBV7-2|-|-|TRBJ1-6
CASSLSRGGDSPLHF
TGTGCCAGCAGCTTATCACGGGGAGGTGATTCACCCCTCCACTTT
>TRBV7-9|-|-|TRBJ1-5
CASSLAGQPQHF
TGTGCCAGCAGCCTGGCGGGTCAGCCCCAGCATTTT
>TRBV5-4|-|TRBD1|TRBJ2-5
CASSLPGGAGETQYF
TGTGCCAGCAGCTTGCCAGGGGGCGCGGGAGAGACCCAGTACTTC
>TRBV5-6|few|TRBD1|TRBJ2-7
CASSSTSGGRDEQYF
TGTGCCAGCAGCTCAACTTCAGGGGGCAGGGACGAGCAGTACTTC
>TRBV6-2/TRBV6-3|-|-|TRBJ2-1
CASSRDSSSYNEQFF
TGTGCCAGCAGTAGGGACTCGAGCTCCTACAATGAGCAGTTCTTC
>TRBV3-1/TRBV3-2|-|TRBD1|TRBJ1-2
CASSQATGAIGYTF
TGTGCCAGCAGCCAAGCTACAGGGGCGATAGGCTACACCTTC
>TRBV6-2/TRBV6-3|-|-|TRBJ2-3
CASSGGLTDTQYF
TGTGCCAGCAGCGGGGGCCTCACAGATACGCAGTATTTT
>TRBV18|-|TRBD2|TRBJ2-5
CASTGGALYQETQYF
TGTGCCAGCACCGGGGGGGCCCTGTACCAAGAGACCCAGTACTTC
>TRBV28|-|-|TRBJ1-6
CASSFRDRSPLHF
TGTGCCAGCAGTTTCCGGGATCGTTCACCCCTCCACTTT
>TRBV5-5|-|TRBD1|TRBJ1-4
CASSLTGEGTNEKLFF
TGTGCCAGCAGCTTAACAGGGGAAGGAACTAATGAAAAACTGTTTTTT
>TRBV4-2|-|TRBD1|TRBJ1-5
CASSQDPGGPQPQHF
TGTGCCAGCAGCCAAGACCCAGGGGGCCCCCAGCCCCAGCATTTT
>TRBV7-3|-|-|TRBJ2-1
CASSLEPSRNEQFF
TGTGCCAGCAGCTTAGAGCCTTCGCGCAATGAGCAGTTCTTC
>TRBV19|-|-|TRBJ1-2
CASSIGQGYGYTF
TGTGCCAGTAGTATTGGGCAGGGTTATGGCTACACCTTC
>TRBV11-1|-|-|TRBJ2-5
CASSLYGGETQYF
TGTGCCAGCAGCTTATATGGGGGGGAGACCCAGTACTTC
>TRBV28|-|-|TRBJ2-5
CASSSTGVQGLTETQYF
TGTGCCAGCAGTTCCACCGGGGTACAGGGACTAACAGAGACCCAGTACTTC
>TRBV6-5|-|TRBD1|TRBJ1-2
CASSLSGQPIYGYTF
TGTGCCAGCAGCCTATCGGGACAGCCGATCTATGGCTACACCTTC
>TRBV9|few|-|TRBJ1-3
CASSAGQLAGNTIYF
TGTGCCAGCAGCGCCGGACAGCTGGCTGGAAACACCATATATTTT
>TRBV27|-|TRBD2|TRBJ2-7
CASSFSSGRVSYEQYF
TGTGCCAGCAGTTTCTCTAGCGGGAGGGTGTCCTACGAGCAGTACTTC
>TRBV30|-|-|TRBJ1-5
CAWSWSGQNNQPQHF
TGTGCCTGGAGCTGGAGTGGACAGAACAATCAGCCCCAGCATTTT
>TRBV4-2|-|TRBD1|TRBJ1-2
CASSQTGVAEYGYTF
TGTGCCAGCAGCCAAACAGGGGTAGCGGAATATGGCTACACCTTC
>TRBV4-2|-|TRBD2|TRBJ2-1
CASSQDPGLAGGPSSYNEQFF
TGTGCCAGCAGCCAAGATCCTGGACTAGCGGGAGGTCCGAGCTCCTACAATGAGCAGTTCTTC
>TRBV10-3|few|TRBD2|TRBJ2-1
CAITTGTSGRDGEQFF
TGTGCCATCACCACCGGGACTAGCGGGAGGGACGGGGAGCAGTTCTTC
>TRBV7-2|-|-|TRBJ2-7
CASSLGTGEQYF
TGTGCCAGCAGCCTAGGTACCGGGGAGCAGTACTTC
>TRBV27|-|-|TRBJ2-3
CASSWAGTDTQYF
TGTGCCAGCAGTTGGGCAGGCACAGATACGCAGTATTTT
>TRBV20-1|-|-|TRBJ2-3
CSGSRTDTQYF
TGCAGTGGTTCCAGAACAGATACGCAGTATTTT
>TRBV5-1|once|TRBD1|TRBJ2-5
CASSLGTGQGLTETQYF
TGCGCCAGCAGCTTGGGTACGGGACAGGGACTCACAGAGACCCAGTACTTC
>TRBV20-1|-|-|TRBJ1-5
CSASSLGQINQPQHF
TGCAGTGCTAGTAGTTTAGGACAGATCAATCAGCCCCAGCATTTT
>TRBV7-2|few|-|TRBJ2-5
CASSSTIRGETQYF
TGTGCCAGCAGCTCCACCATACGGGGGGAGACCCAGTACTTC